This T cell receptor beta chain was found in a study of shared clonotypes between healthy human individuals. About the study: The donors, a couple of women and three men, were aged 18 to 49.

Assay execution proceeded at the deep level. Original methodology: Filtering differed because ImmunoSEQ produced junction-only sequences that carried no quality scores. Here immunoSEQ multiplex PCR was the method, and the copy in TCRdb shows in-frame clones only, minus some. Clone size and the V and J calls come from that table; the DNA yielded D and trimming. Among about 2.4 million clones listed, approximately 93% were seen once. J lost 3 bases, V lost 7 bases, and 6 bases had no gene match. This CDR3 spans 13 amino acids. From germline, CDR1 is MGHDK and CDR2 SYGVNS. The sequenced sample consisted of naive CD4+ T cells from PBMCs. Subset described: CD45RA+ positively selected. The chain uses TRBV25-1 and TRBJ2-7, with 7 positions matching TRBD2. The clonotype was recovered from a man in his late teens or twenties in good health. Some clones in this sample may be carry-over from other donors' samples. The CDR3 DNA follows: TGTGCCAGCATCCGAGGCGGGGGCTACGAGCAGTACTTC. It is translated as CASIRGGGYEQYF.